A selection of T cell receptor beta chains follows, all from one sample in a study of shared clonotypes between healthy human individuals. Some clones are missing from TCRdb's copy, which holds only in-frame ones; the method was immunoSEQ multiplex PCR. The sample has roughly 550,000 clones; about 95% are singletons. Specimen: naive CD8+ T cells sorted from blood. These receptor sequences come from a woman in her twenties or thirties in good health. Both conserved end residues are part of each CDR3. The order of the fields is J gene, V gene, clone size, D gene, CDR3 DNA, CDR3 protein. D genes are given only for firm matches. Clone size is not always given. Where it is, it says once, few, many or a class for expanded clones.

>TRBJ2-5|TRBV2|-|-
TGTGCCAGCAGTGAAGGTGTGGGGGAGACCCAGTACTTC
CASSEGVGETQYF
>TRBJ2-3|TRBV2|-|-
TGTGCCAGCAGTGAAGGGCTGGGGAAGGGGACAGATACGCAGTATTTT
CASSEGLGKGTDTQYF
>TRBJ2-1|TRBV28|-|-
TGTGCCAGCAGGCTAGAGTCCTACAATGAGCAGTTCTTC
CASRLESYNEQFF
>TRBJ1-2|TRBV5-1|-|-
TGCGCCAGCAGCTTGGAACCCAGGATTAACTATGGCTACACCTTC
CASSLEPRINYGYTF
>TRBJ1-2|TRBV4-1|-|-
TGCGCCAGCAGCCAAGATACAACATACAATGGCTACACCTTC
CASSQDTTYNGYTF
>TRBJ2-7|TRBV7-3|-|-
TGTGCCAGCAGCCCCGGATACGGCTACGAGCAGTACTTC
CASSPGYGYEQYF
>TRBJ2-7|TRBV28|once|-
TGTGCCAGCAGTTTGGGCCTAGCGTACGAGCAGTACTTC
CASSLGLAYEQYF
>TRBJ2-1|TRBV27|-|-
TGTGCCAGCAGTTTGCCGGGAGTGGGCGTGCGAGAGCAGTTCTTC
CASSLPGVGVREQFF
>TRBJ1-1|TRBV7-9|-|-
TGTGCCAGCAGAAAGGAGGGGGTTTACACTGAAGCTTTCTTT
CASRKEGVYTEAFF
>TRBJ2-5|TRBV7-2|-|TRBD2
TGTGCCAGCAGCTTGATTAGCGGGAGCGAGGGAGAGACCCAGTACTTC
CASSLISGSEGETQYF
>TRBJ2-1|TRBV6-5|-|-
TGTGCCAGCAGTCCCCATTTAAACGGGGAGCAGTTCTTC
CASSPHLNGEQFF
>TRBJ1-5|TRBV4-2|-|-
TGTGCCAGCAGCCAAGAGAGGCTTAGCAATCAGCCCCAGCATTTT
CASSQERLSNQPQHF
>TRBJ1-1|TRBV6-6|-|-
TGTGCCAGCAGTACAGGGATGGGGTCTGAAGCTTTCTTT
CASSTGMGSEAFF
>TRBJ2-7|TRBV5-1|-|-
TGCGCCAGCAGCCTCAGCTCGAGACAGGCGACCTACGAGCAGTACTTC
CASSLSSRQATYEQYF
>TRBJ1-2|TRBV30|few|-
TGTGCCTGGATCGGTGGCTACACCTTC
CAWIGGYTF
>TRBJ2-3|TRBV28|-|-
TGTGCCACTTGTAGGTTGAGGAGGGTCACAGATACGCAGTATTTT
CATCRLRRVTDTQYF
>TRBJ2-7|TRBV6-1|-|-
TGTGCCAGCAGGTCGCCAGGCTCCTACGAGCAGTACTTC
CASRSPGSYEQYF
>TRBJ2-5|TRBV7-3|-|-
TGTGCCAGCAGCTTAATCGGGGGACCCCAAGAGACCCAGTACTTC
CASSLIGGPQETQYF
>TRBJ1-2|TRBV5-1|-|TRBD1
TGCGCCAGCAGCGCCGACAGGGAGAGGAACTATGGCTACACCTTC
CASSADRERNYGYTF
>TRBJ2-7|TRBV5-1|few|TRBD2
TGCGCCAGCAGCCCGAGTGCGGGAGCACGGGAGCAGTACTTC
CASSPSAGAREQYF
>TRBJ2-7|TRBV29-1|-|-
TGCAGCGTTCTCGGGGGTCGCGAGCAGTACTTC
CSVLGGREQYF
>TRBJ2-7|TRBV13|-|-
TGTGCCAGCAGCTTAGAGCGGGCATACGAGCAGTACTTC
CASSLERAYEQYF
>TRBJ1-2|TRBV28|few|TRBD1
TGTGCCAGCAGGACTAAAGGACAGGGGGCTTTTGGCTACACCTTC
CASRTKGQGAFGYTF
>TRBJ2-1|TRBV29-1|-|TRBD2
TGCAGCGTACTAACTAGCGGGGTCTACAATGAGCAGTTCTTC
CSVLTSGVYNEQFF
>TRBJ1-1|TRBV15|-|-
TGTGCCACCAGCCAGAGTCTGGGGGCAACTGAAGCTTTCTTT
CATSQSLGATEAFF
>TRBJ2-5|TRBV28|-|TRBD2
TGTGCCAGCAGTTTGGGCCTAGCGGTTCAAGAGACCCAGTACTTC
CASSLGLAVQETQYF